This entry describes one T cell receptor beta chain. Trimming removed 10 bases at V and 1 base at J, with 14 bases between. This CDR3 comprises 13 residues. Germline V gives CDR1 SGHNT, CDR2 YENEEA. MiXCR, run by TCRdb on the PCR reads, gives a single entry per CDR3 protein. Counted here are about 18,000 distinct CDR3 sequences, 44% occurring once; the ten biggest clones make up roughly two fifths. The sample belongs to a study of tumor-infiltrating lymphocytes in oesophageal squamous cell carcinoma. This chain uses TRBV11-3 with TRBJ2-7; D is unclear. Sequenced sample: blood. The sequence derives from a female donor with esophageal squamous cell carcinoma. This chain's CDR3 is CAKLGHNSYEQYF. The CDR3 bases are TGTGCCAAGTTAGGGCACAATTCCTACGAGCAGTACTTC.